These 31 T cell receptor beta chains were sequenced from one sample in a study of T cells after yellow fever vaccination. TCRdb re-analysed the 5' RACE reads in MiXCR, keeping a single row per CDR3 protein. The data show some 320,000 distinct CDR3 sequences, over 8% seen once. Sequences were derived from PBMCs, sampled on the day of the first yellow fever vaccination. Receptors originate from a man younger than 35 who received the YFV17D yellow fever vaccine.

There are a few counts of this clonotype. The chain uses TRBV12-3 or TRBV12-4 and TRBJ1-5; D unclear. The CDR3 consists of 12 residues. V was pared by 3 bases and J by 8 bases, with 8 bases between. In nucleotides, the CDR3 is TGTGCCAGCAGTTTTTGGCAAGAGCCCCAGCATTTT. It is translated as CASSFWQEPQHF.

V usage is TRBV20-1 and J usage is TRBJ1-5; no definite D call. V shed 1 base and J shed 3 bases, with 7 bases lying between them. The germline CDR1 and CDR2 sequences are DFQATT and SNEGSKA (reference sequence). The CDR3 runs to 13 residues. CDR3 region: CSARVSFNQPQHF. DNA for the CDR3: TGCAGTGCTAGAGTGAGTTTCAATCAGCCCCAGCATTTT.

This rearrangement joins TRBV30 to TRBJ2-3; 8 bases align to TRBD1. The CDR3 is 14 amino acids. The V and J ends lost 4 bases and 2 bases, in that order; junction bases with no gene match: 5. From germline, CDR1 is GTSNPN and CDR2 SVGIG (reference sequence). The CDR3 spells CAWTGQGLTDTQYF. CDR3 in DNA: TGTGCCTGGACAGGACAGGGACTCACAGATACGCAGTATTTT. The complete variable domain, with remaining parts taken from reference TRBV30 and TRBJ2-3, reads SQTIHQWPATLVQPVGSPLSLECTVEGTSNPNLYWYRQAAGRGLQLLFYSVGIGQISSEVPQNLSASRPQDRQFILSSKKLLLSDSGFYLCAWTGQGLTDTQYFGPGTRLTVL.

Only a few counts were recorded for this clonotype. The rearrangement joins TRBV7-2 to TRBJ1-1; D unclear. The CDR3 runs 14 residues. Germline CDR1 SGHTA, CDR2 FQGNSA. Trimming removed 4 bases at V and 4 bases at J, with 13 bases between. DNA of the CDR3: TGTGCCAGCAGCTCCGCGGTGCGGAGCACTGAAGCTTTCTTT. Translated: CASSSAVRSTEAFF.

The V gene is TRBV11-2, the J gene TRBJ2-5; D possibly matches TRBD1 or TRBD2 (5 bases each). Trimming removed 2 bases at V and 4 bases at J, with 26 bases between. Germline V gene data show CDR1 as SGHAT and CDR2 as FQNNGV. The CDR3 has 19 amino acids. CDR3 amino acids: CASSLLRDSGPGNTETQYF. CDR3 bases: TGTGCCAGCAGCTTATTGAGGGATTCGGGGCCCGGGAATACAGAGACCCAGTACTTC.

This sequence joins TRBV7-2 and TRBJ2-7, with unresolved D. V shed 3 bases and J shed 4 bases, with 10 bases lying between them. Germline V lookup: CDR1 SGHTA, CDR2 FQGNSA. This CDR3 spans 13 amino acids. The CDR3 loop reads CASSLTDIYEQYV. The CDR3 coding sequence is TGTGCCAGCAGCTTGACTGATATATACGAGCAGTACGTC.

This clonotype was seen many times. V is TRBV10-3 and J is TRBJ1-1, with 9 bases matching TRBD1. Germline V gene data show CDR1 as ENHRY and CDR2 as SYGVKD. There are 14 residues in the CDR3. Trimming at V came to 4 bases and at J to 6 bases, leaving 6 bases not matched to a gene. CDR3 in amino acids: CAISVGTGSPEAFF. DNA for the CDR3: TGTGCCATCAGTGTTGGGACAGGGTCCCCTGAAGCTTTCTTT.

This chain links TRBV7-3 with TRBJ2-6; D ambiguous. The CDR3 consists of 15 residues. Looked up from germline, CDR1 is SGHTA and CDR2 is FQGTGA. The V and J ends lost 2 bases and 1 base respectively, with 6 bases between them. The CDR3 DNA is TGTGCCAGCAGCTTATACATGTCTGGGGCCAACGTCCTGACTTTC. It translates to CASSLYMSGANVLTF.

CDR3: CAISESQRVYNEQFF. For the CDR3, the DNA is TGTGCCATCAGTGAGTCCCAGCGGGTATACAATGAGCAGTTCTTC. V and J are TRBV10-3 and TRBJ2-1; a weak D match, TRBD2 (6 bases). The germline V gene encodes CDR1 ENHRY and CDR2 SYGVKD. Trimming shortened V by 0 bases and J by 4 bases, and 10 bases separated the two germline ends. The CDR3 has 15 amino acids.

This chain uses TRBV27 with TRBJ1-2; D may be TRBD1 (5 bases). This CDR3 is 13 amino acids long. Germline-derived CDR1 and CDR2 are MNHEY and SMNVEV (reference sequence). Trimming pared 5 bases from V and 8 bases from J, leaving 15 bases between. CDR3 bases: TGTGCCAGCAGTCCTTCTGGGGCGCGAGGCTACACCTTC. Translation gives CASSPSGARGYTF.

The gene calls are TRBV12-3 or TRBV12-4 and TRBJ1-5, with D possibly TRBD1 on 6 matching bases. Trimming stripped 7 bases from V and 5 bases from J, with 12 bases between. The CDR3 is made up of 13 amino acids. The chain's CDR3 is CASTRTAHQPQHF. The CDR3 bases are TGTGCCAGCACCAGGACAGCACATCAGCCCCAGCATTTT.

This clonotype was counted only a few times. The chain joins TRBV11-2 to TRBJ2-7; the match to TRBD2 covers 10 bases. Germline V gene sequence: CDR1 SGHAT, CDR2 FQNNGV. V was clipped by 0 bases and J by 2 bases; unmatched bases: 10. The CDR3 is 18 residues long. CDR3 in DNA: TGTGCCAGCAGCTTAGACAGAGCGGGGGGGCCTCCACCCTACGAGCAGTACTTC. Its translation: CASSLDRAGGPPPYEQYF.

This clonotype was seen a handful of times. V and J are TRBV12-3 or TRBV12-4 and TRBJ1-1; D gene ambiguous. CDR3 length: 15 amino acids. Trimming removed 6 bases at V and 1 base at J, with 15 bases between. The CDR3 DNA reads as TGTGCCAGCAGGGCGGAGAGTTCCGAGAACACTGAAGCTTTCTTT. Residues: CASRAESSENTEAFF.

This clonotype was seen ten or more times. V usage is TRBV4-3 and J usage is TRBJ2-1; no clear D gene. Germline V gene lookup returns CDR1 LGHNA and CDR2 YSLEER. V lost 0 bases and J lost 0, with 9 bases in between. The CDR3 has 16 residues. The CDR3 nucleotides are TGCGCCAGCAGCCAAGATGAGATGAGCTCCTACAATGAGCAGTTCTTC. Protein product: CASSQDEMSSYNEQFF.

This chain links TRBV9 with TRBJ1-1, with D possibly TRBD1 on 6 matching bases. The CDR3 extends over 16 amino acids. V lost 2 bases and J lost 3, with 17 bases in between. Germline loops: CDR1 SGDLS, CDR2 YYNGEE. CDR3 in DNA: TGTGCCAGCAGCGTGGGGGGAGGGGGGTCGGACACTGAAGCTTTCTTT. Its translation: CASSVGGGGSDTEAFF.

This clonotype has only a few counts. For the CDR3, the DNA is TGCGCCAGCAGCCAAGAACCCGCCAGGCAAGAGACCCAGTACTTC. Amino acids: CASSQEPARQETQYF. This sequence joins TRBV4-1 and TRBJ2-5, with D hard to call. Trimming removed 0 bases from V and 2 bases from J, with 10 bases in between. The CDR3 sequence is 15 residues long. The germline V gene encodes CDR1 MGHRA and CDR2 YSYEKL.

This clonotype was seen at least ten times. The chain joins TRBV6-1 to TRBJ2-3; no firm D call. Germline CDR1 reads MNHNS; CDR2 reads SASEGT. The ends were cut back, 10 bases at V and 2 bases at J, with 13 bases in the middle. This CDR3 has 13 residues. The CDR3 reads CATQTPLTDTQYF. As DNA, the CDR3 is TGTGCCACCCAGACCCCCCTCACAGATACGCAGTATTTT.

A few counts support this clonotype. The chain employs TRBV5-1 and TRBJ1-4; 7 bases line up with TRBD1. Trimming cost V 4 bases and J 7 bases; bases outside gene matches: 10. The germline V gene has CDR1 SGHRS and CDR2 YFSETQ. The CDR3 totals 15 residues. The CDR3 here is CASSHWTGGGEKLFF. The DNA for the CDR3 is TGCGCCAGCAGCCACTGGACAGGTGGAGGTGAAAAACTGTTTTTT.

This clonotype was picked up a small number of times. The chain links TRBV7-9 to TRBJ1-1; a possible D gene is TRBD1 (5 bases). The germline V gene has CDR1 SEHNR and CDR2 FQNEAQ (reference sequence). The CDR3 totals 16 residues. The V end was cut by 1 base, the J end by 3 bases, with 15 bases between. CDR3 in amino acids: CASSLGHGGGDTEAFF. The DNA for the CDR3 is TGTGCCAGCAGCTTAGGACACGGGGGGGGGGACACTGAAGCTTTCTTT.

This clonotype has ten or more counts. The rearrangement uses TRBV7-2 and TRBJ2-3; 7 bases align to TRBD2. CDR1 is SGHTA and CDR2 is FQGNSA in the germline V gene. After removal of 5 bases from V and 4 bases from J, the junction contained 12 bases not matched to a gene. The CDR3 spans 16 residues. CDR3 nucleotides: TGTGCCAGCAGCGTACTGGGGGGGGGGGTGTCAGATACGCAGTATTTT. It yields the protein CASSVLGGGVSDTQYF.

Many counts were recorded for this clonotype. J is TRBJ1-5 and V is TRBV15, with D unresolved. The CDR3 length is 15 residues. Trimming removed 3 bases at V and 0 bases at J, with 9 bases between. CDR1 LNHNV and CDR2 YYDKDF come from the germline V gene (reference sequence). As DNA, the CDR3 is TGTGCCACCAGCAGGGGCAGCTATAGCAATCAGCCCCAGCATTTT. It translates to CATSRGSYSNQPQHF.

This clonotype appeared many times. V usage is TRBV7-2 and J usage is TRBJ2-1; D is perhaps TRBD2 (5 bases). This CDR3 has 14 residues. V lost 1 base, J lost 9 bases, and 13 bases lay in between. CDR1 SGHTA and CDR2 FQGNSA come from the germline V gene. The CDR3 DNA reads as TGTGCCAGCAGCTTAGTCCTCCTAGCCATTGAGCAGTTCTTC. Its translation: CASSLVLLAIEQFF.

This clonotype occurred many times. The rearrangement links TRBV27 to TRBJ2-5, with D perhaps being TRBD1 or TRBD2 (5 bases each). The CDR3 length is 13 residues. Germline V CDR1 and CDR2: MNHEY, SMNVEV (reference sequence). Deletions cut 3 bases from V and 0 bases from J, with 5 bases between. The CDR3 sequence: CASSLGDQETQYF. The CDR3 coding sequence is TGTGCCAGCAGTTTGGGGGACCAAGAGACCCAGTACTTC.

The chain uses TRBV18 and TRBJ2-5; TRBD1 aligns across 9 bases. V gave up 0 bases and J gave up 4 bases; unmatched junction bases: 3. Germline assignment: CDR1 KGHSH and CDR2 LQKENI. CDR3 size: 15 residues. This CDR3 reads CASSPPGTGSETQYF. As DNA, the CDR3 is TGTGCCAGCTCACCACCGGGGACAGGGTCAGAGACCCAGTACTTC.

This clonotype was seen a few times. The gene calls are TRBV4-2 and TRBJ2-3; TRBD2 agrees at 11 bases. The CDR3 has 15 residues. V trimming: 1 base; J trimming: 8 bases; junction bases outside the gene matches: 5. Germline values: CDR1 LGHNA, CDR2 YNFKEQ. The CDR3 sequence: CASSQVAGGLGTQYF. The DNA for the CDR3 is TGTGCCAGCAGCCAAGTAGCGGGGGGGCTGGGTACGCAGTATTTT.

In its sample, this clonotype was seen a few times. The chain recombines TRBV24-1 with TRBJ1-1; no definite D call. The CDR3 is 13 residues long. Per the germline V gene, CDR1 is KGHDR and CDR2 is SFDVKD. Trimming cost V 7 bases and J 0 bases, with 8 bases left between them. DNA of the CDR3: TGTGCCACCAGGTCCCAGATGAACACTGAAGCTTTCTTT. Translating it yields CATRSQMNTEAFF.

J is TRBJ2-2 and V is TRBV23-1; 10 bases match TRBD2. TRBV23-1 is known as an ORF, though its function is uncertain. The CDR3 has 15 residues. Unmatched junction bases numbered 12, after V lost 10 bases and J lost 7 bases. In nucleotides, the CDR3 is TGCGCCACCGTCGCCGGGCTAGCGGGGGTCGGGGAGCTGTTTTTT. This translates into CATVAGLAGVGELFF.

This clonotype was picked up a small number of times. V is TRBV5-1 and J is TRBJ1-2; 9 bases agree with TRBD1. The length of the CDR3 is 15 residues. The trim removed 0 bases at V and 4 bases at J, leaving 4 bases unmatched. Germline loops: CDR1 SGHRS, CDR2 YFSETQ. The CDR3 sequence: CASSLVTGGFYGYTF. For the CDR3, the DNA is TGCGCCAGCAGCTTGGTGACAGGGGGTTTCTATGGCTACACCTTC.

Worth noting for this clonotype: A much larger clone lies a single base off, so this may be a read error. This chain links TRBV5-1 with TRBJ1-1; D not certain. Germline CDR1 and CDR2: SGHRS and YFSETQ. Trimming cost V 4 bases and J 7 bases, with 14 bases left between them. This CDR3 contains 13 residues. CDR3 residues: CASSQPGFYEAFF. CDR3 nucleotides: TGCGCCAGCAGCCAACCGGGTTTCTATGAAGCTTTCTTT.

This clonotype was detected a few times. The chain combines TRBV12-3 or TRBV12-4 with TRBJ1-2; unclear D gene. V lost 1 base and J lost 6, with 6 bases in between. This CDR3 has 12 residues. Written as DNA, the CDR3 is TGTGCCAGCAGTTTAGGGCGGGATGGCTACACCTTC. It encodes CASSLGRDGYTF.

The chain carries TRBV7-2 and TRBJ1-2; D unclear. Germline values: CDR1 SGHTA, CDR2 FQGNSA. V dropped 5 bases and J dropped 8 bases, with 15 bases sitting between them. The CDR3 totals 13 residues. The CDR3 here is CASSLVVGRGYTF. In DNA, the CDR3 is TGTGCCAGCAGCCTAGTTGTAGGGAGGGGCTACACCTTC.